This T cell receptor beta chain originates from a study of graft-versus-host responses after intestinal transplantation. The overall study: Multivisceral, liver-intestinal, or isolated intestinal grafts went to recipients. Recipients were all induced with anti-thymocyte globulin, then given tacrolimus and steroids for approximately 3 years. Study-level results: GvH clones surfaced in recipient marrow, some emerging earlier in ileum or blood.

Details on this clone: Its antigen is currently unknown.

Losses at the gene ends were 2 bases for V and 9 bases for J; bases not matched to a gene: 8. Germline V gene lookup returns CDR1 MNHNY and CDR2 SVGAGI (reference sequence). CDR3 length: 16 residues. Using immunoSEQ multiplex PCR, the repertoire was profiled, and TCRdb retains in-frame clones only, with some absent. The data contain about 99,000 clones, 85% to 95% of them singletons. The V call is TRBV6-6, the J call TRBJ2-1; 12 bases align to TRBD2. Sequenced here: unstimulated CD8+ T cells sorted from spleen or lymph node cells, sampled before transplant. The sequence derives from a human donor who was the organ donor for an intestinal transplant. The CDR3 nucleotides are TGTGCCAGCAGTTACCACACGACTAGCGGGAGACGTGAGCAGTTCTTC. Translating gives CASSYHTTSGRREQFF.